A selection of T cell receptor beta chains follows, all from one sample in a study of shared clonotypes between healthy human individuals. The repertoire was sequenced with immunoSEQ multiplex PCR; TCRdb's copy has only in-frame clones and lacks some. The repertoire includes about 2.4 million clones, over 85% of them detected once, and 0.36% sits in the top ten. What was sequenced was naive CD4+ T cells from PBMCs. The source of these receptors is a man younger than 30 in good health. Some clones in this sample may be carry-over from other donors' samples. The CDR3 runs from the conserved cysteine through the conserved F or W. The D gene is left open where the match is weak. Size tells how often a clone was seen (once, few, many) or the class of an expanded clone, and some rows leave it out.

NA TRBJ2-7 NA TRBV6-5 TGTGCCAGCAGTTTTACTAGCAGGGGGTCCTACGAGCAGTACTTC CASSFTSRGSYEQYF
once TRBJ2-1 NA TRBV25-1 TGTGCCAGCAGTGATGGTAGCGGTCCCCTCGATGAGCAGTTCTTC CASSDGSGPLDEQFF
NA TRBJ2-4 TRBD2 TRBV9 TGTGCCAGCAGCACGGGAGGGGACAAAAACATTCAGTACTTC CASSTGGDKNIQYF
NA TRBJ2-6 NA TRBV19 TGTGCCAGTAGTACCAACAGGGCCTTGGGTTCGGGGGCCAACGTCCTGACTTTC CASSTNRALGSGANVLTF
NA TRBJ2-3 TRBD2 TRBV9 TGTGCCAGCAGCGTAGGGGGCCTAGCGGGAGAAGCAGATACGCAGTATTTT CASSVGGLAGEADTQYF
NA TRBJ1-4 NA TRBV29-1 TGCACCGTCCAGGGGAGTGGGGAAAAACTGTTTTTT CTVQGSGEKLFF
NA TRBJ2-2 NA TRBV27 TGTGCCAGCAGGCCATTCAAGGCGAACACCGGGGAGCTGTTTTTT CASRPFKANTGELFF
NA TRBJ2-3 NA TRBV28 TGTGCCAGCAGTATCAGAGCAGATACGCAGTATTTT CASSIRADTQYF
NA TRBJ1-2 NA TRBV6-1 TGTGCCAGCATCTCCAGGAACTATGGCTACACCTTC CASISRNYGYTF
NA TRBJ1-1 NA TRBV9 TGTGCCAGCAGCTCCCACGGGGTTAACACTGAAGCTTTCTTT CASSSHGVNTEAFF
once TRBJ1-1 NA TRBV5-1 TGCGCCAGCAGCTTGGAGACGAGGAACACTGAAGCTTTCTTT CASSLETRNTEAFF
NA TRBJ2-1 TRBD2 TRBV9 TGTGCCAGCAGCGCCGACCCCGCTAGCGGGTACAATGAGCAGTTCTTC CASSADPASGYNEQFF
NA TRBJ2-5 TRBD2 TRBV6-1 TGTGCCAGCAGTGAACACGGTAGCGGGAGGGTGGAGACCCAGTACTTC CASSEHGSGRVETQYF
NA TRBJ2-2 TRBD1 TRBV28 TGTGCCAGCAGACAGGGGTTCGGCGGGGAGCTGTTTTTT CASRQGFGGELFF
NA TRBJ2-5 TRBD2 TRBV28 TGTGCCAGCAGTTTTGGACTAGCGGGAGCTCAAGAGACCCAGTACTTC CASSFGLAGAQETQYF
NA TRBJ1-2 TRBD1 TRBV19 TGTGCCAGTAGTATGGAGTATGGGACAGGGGGGAGAAGCTATGGCTACACCTTC CASSMEYGTGGRSYGYTF
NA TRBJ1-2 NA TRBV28 TGTGCCAGCACCCCGGGGGGATTATCCTATGGCTACACCTTC CASTPGGLSYGYTF
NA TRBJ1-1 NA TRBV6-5 TGTGCCAGCAGTGCCAGCACTGAAGCTTTCTTT CASSASTEAFF
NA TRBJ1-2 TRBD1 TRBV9 TGTGCCAGCAGCCCCTTGGGACAGGCCTATGGCTACACCTTC CASSPLGQAYGYTF
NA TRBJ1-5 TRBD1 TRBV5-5 TGTGCCAGCAGCGGGACAGGGGTTCATCAGCCCCAGCATTTT CASSGTGVHQPQHF
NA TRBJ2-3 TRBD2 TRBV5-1 TGCGCCAGCAGCCGAGGACTAGCGGGAGGACGGGTCTCAGATACGCAGTATTTT CASSRGLAGGRVSDTQYF
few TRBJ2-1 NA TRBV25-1 TGTGCCAGCAGTGAATATATCAATGAGCAGTTCTTC CASSEYINEQFF
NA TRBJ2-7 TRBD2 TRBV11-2 TGTGCCAGCAGCCCCCTTGGGGAGGGCGTGGGCTACGAGCAGTACTTC CASSPLGEGVGYEQYF
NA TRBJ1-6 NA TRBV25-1 TGTGCCAGCAGTGAATCCCACCGAAGTAATTCACCCCTCCACTTT CASSESHRSNSPLHF
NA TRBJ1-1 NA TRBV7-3 TGTGCCAGCAGCTTAATACTTAACACTGAAGCTTTCTTT CASSLILNTEAFF
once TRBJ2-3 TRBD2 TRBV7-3 TGTGCCAGCAGCTTTGATCAGGGCGGGAGTGGAACAGATACGCAGTATTTT CASSFDQGGSGTDTQYF
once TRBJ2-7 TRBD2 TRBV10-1 TGCGCCAGCAGTGAGCTGGTTGGACTAGCGGGCCTCGTCGAGCAGTACTTC CASSELVGLAGLVEQYF
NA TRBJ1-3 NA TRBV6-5 TGTGCCAGCAGTCCATCCCTCTTTACCAGGAACACCATATATTTT CASSPSLFTRNTIYF
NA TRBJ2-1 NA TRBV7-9 TGTGCCAGCACCTTCGCAGGGTCCCATGAGCAGTTCTTC CASTFAGSHEQFF
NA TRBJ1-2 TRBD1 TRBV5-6 TGTGCCAGCAGCCGGGTCGAACAGGGGTACTATGGCTACACCTTC CASSRVEQGYYGYTF
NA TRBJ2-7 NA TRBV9 TGTGCCAGCAGCGTAGGTACGGCCCGAGAGGTCTACGAGCAGTACTTC CASSVGTAREVYEQYF
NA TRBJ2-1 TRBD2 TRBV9 TGTGCCAGCAGCGAAGGACTAGCGGAGTACAATGAGCAGTTCTTC CASSEGLAEYNEQFF
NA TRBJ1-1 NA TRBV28 TGTGCCAGCTTCCCCGGCGGCATGAACACTGAAGCTTTCTTT CASFPGGMNTEAFF
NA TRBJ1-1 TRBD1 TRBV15 TGTGCCACCAGAAACGACAGGGGGTACACTGAAGCTTTCTTT CATRNDRGYTEAFF
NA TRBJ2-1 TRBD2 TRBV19 TGTGCCAGTAGGGACTTCGCGGGAGGCGTCTACAATGAGCAGTTCTTC CASRDFAGGVYNEQFF
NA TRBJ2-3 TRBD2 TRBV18 TGTGCCAGCTCACCAACGCGATTAGTAGCGGGGACCTACACAGATACGCAGTATTTT CASSPTRLVAGTYTDTQYF
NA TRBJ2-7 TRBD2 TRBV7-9 TGTGCCAGCAGCACTAGCGGGAGAGCATTTTACGAGCAGTACTTC CASSTSGRAFYEQYF
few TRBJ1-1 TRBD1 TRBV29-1 TGCAGCGCCCTGGGACAGGGAAACACTGAAGCTTTCTTT CSALGQGNTEAFF
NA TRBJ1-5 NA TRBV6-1 TGTGCCAGCAGTGAGTCACCGGGACCAAATCAGCCCCAGCATTTT CASSESPGPNQPQHF
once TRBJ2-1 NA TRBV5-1 TGCGCCAGCAGCTTGGCCGACGGGGGTAATGAGCAGTTCTTC CASSLADGGNEQFF
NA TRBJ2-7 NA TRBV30 TGTGCCTGGAGTGTAGGGGGGGGAGGGCCCTCCGAGCAGTACTTC CAWSVGGGGPSEQYF
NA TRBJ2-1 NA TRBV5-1 TGCGCCAGCAGCTTGGCCCGGACAGACAATGAGCAGTTCTTC CASSLARTDNEQFF
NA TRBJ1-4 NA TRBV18 TGTGCCAGCTCCCAGGGACGTAATGAAAAACTGTTTTTT CASSQGRNEKLFF
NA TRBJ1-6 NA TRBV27 TGTGCCAGCAGTCGGTGGGATTCACCCCTCCACTTT CASSRWDSPLHF
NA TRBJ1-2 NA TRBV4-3 TGCGCCAGCAGCCAAGATCGACAGAGCTATGGCTACACCTTC CASSQDRQSYGYTF
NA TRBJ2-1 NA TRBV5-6 TGTGCCAGCAGCTTGGCGTTCGGTGAGCAGTTCTTC CASSLAFGEQFF
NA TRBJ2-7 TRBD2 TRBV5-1 TGCGCCAGCAGCTTGGAGTCGGGAGGAGGAGAGCAGTACTTC CASSLESGGGEQYF
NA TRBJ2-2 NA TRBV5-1 TGCGCCAGCAGCTTGGCCTTGGGGATCGGGGAGCTGTTTTTT CASSLALGIGELFF
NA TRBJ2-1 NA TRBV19 TGTGCCAGTAGTATGGGGTACGGGCAGTTCTTC CASSMGYGQFF
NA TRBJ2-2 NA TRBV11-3 TGTGCCAGCAGCTTAGTTGTATCAGGCGGGGAGCTGTTTTTT CASSLVVSGGELFF
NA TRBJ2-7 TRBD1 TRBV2 TGTGCCAGCCAGGGGACAGCTTACGAGCAGTACTTC CASQGTAYEQYF
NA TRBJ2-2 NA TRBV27 TGTGCCAGCACCCCCCGGAGGCCACTCCTCCACACCGGGGAGCTGTTTTTT CASTPRRPLLHTGELFF
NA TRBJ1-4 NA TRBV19 TGTGCCAGTACCCCGACATTCGGTAATGAAAAACTGTTTTTT CASTPTFGNEKLFF
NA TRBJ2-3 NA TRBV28 TGTGCCAGCAGTCTCCTGAGGGATACGCAGTATTTT CASSLLRDTQYF
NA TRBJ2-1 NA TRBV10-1 TGCGCCAGCAGTGATGGCTGGCCGCTAGACAGGGAGCAGTTCTTC CASSDGWPLDREQFF